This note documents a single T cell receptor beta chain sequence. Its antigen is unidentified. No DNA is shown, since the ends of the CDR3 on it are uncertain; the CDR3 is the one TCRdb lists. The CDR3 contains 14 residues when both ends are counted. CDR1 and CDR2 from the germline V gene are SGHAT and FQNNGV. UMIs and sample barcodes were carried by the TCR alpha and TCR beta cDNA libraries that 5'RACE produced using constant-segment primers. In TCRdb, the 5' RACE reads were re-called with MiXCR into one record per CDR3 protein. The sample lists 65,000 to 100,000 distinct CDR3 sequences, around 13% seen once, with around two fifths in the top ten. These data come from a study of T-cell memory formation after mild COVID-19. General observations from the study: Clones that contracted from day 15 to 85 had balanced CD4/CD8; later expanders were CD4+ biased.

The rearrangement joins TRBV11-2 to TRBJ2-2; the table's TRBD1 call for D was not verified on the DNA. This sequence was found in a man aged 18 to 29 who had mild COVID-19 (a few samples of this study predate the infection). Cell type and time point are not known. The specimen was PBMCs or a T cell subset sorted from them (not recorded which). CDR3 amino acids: CASSLLSGPGELFF.